This T cell receptor (beta chain) appears in the sequencing data of a study of CD4 T cells in relation to SARS-CoV-2 and coronaviruses. Unexposed donor CD4+ T cells date from about 2010-2018, before the COVID-19 pandemic. CD4 enrichment then naive enrichment separated naive from memory CD4+ cells. TCRdb's table, derived via immunoSEQ multiplex PCR, lists solely in-frame clones and lacks some. The data show 60,000 or so clones, around 93% seen once. The TCR sequence derives from a human donor in good health. The sequenced material came from naive CD4+ T cells from PBMCs. Regarding subset: naive CD4+ T cells isolated by negative enrichment.

The CDR3 sequence: CASSPGRGENEQFF. The CDR3 DNA follows: TGTGCCAGCAGCCCCGGCAGGGGTGAGAATGAGCAGTTCTTC. The chain joins TRBV7-9 to TRBJ2-1, with a tentative D call TRBD1 (6 bases). V was trimmed by 5 bases and J by 7 bases, leaving 15 bases between them. Germline CDR1 reads SEHNR; CDR2 reads FQNEAQ (reference sequence). This CDR3 contains 14 residues.